These T cell receptor beta chains were read from a single sample in a study of OX40 agonist ivuxolimab in advanced cancers. TCRdb keeps only in-frame clones here, not all; method: immunoSEQ multiplex PCR. The table records 40,000 to 60,000 clones, 75% to 80% of them present only once. The material sequenced was CD4+ or CD8+ T cells sorted from blood, taken in a trial of the OX40 agonist ivuxolimab. The receptors shown here come from an adult with an advanced solid tumor such as melanoma, head and neck, liver or kidney cancer. CDR3s include the opening cysteine and the closing phenylalanine or tryptophan. Fields, in order: V gene, J gene, clone size, D gene, CDR3 DNA, CDR3 protein. A D gene is named only where the DNA matches it firmly. Clone sizes are given selectively: once, few, many, or a class where the clone is expanded.

TRBV30	TRBJ2-3	NA	TRBD1	TGTGCCTGGAACCAGGGACAGCCCACAGATACGCAGTATTTT	CAWNQGQPTDTQYF
TRBV29-1	TRBJ2-7	NA	TRBD2	TGCAGCGTTGTACCAGCGGGAGGGGGGCCCTACGAGCAGTACTTC	CSVVPAGGGPYEQYF
TRBV6-5	TRBJ1-3	NA	NA	TGTGCCAGCAGGTGGGGGGCGAGCTCTGGAAACACCATATATTTT	CASRWGASSGNTIYF
TRBV18	TRBJ1-1	few	NA	TGTGCCAGCTCACCCAGCGGGTCAGTCACTGAAGCTTTCTTT	CASSPSGSVTEAFF
TRBV25-1	TRBJ2-1	NA	NA	TGTGCCAGCAGTGAAGGAAAAAGCTACAATGAGCAGTTCTTC	CASSEGKSYNEQFF
TRBV21-1	TRBJ2-1	NA	NA	TGTGCCAGCAGCAAAGTCCGCAAGCGGGAGGACAATGAGCAGTTCTTC	CASSKVRKREDNEQFF
TRBV6-1	TRBJ1-6	NA	NA	TGTGCCAGCATCCGGGGGGATTATAATTCACCCCTCCACTTT	CASIRGDYNSPLHF
TRBV10-3	TRBJ2-1	NA	NA	TGTGCCATCAGTGAAGTAGGCAACAATGAGCAGTTCTTC	CAISEVGNNEQFF
TRBV10-1	TRBJ2-3	once	TRBD2	TGCGCCAGCAGTGACCCAGCGGGAGGCCACGGAGATACGCAGTATTTT	CASSDPAGGHGDTQYF
TRBV27	TRBJ1-3	NA	TRBD1	TGTGCCAGCAGTTTATCCCGGGACAGGGGGCGAGACACCATATATTTT	CASSLSRDRGRDTIYF
TRBV5-1	TRBJ2-7	NA	TRBD1	TGCGCCAGCAGCTCCAAAACCCCCGGGACAGGGGGCCCTTTCCCCCTCTACGAGCAGTACTTC	CASSSKTPGTGGPFPLYEQYF
TRBV5-4	TRBJ1-2	NA	NA	TGTGCCAGCAGTTGGGACACCAACTATGGCTACACCTTC	CASSWDTNYGYTF
TRBV2	TRBJ2-7	large	NA	TGTGCCAGCAAAACAGACTACGAGCAGTACTTC	CASKTDYEQYF
TRBV28	TRBJ1-1	NA	TRBD1	TGTGCCAGCACCCTCCTTGGGACAGGTCGCTCGAACACTGAAGCTTTCTTT	CASTLLGTGRSNTEAFF
TRBV20-1	TRBJ2-7	NA	NA	TGCAGTGCTCTGGCAGGGTACGAGCAGTACTTC	CSALAGYEQYF
TRBV6-5	TRBJ2-2	NA	NA	TGTGCCAGCAGGAGGGACGGCGGGGAGCTGTTTTTT	CASRRDGGELFF
TRBV7-9	TRBJ1-1	NA	TRBD1	TGTGCCAGCAGCATACGACAGGGGAGGGACACTGAAGCTTTCTTT	CASSIRQGRDTEAFF
TRBV7-8	TRBJ2-7	NA	NA	TGTGCCAGCAGCTTACTCCTGGGGGCTATCTCCTACGAGCAGTACTTC	CASSLLLGAISYEQYF
TRBV7-2	TRBJ2-7	medium-sized	TRBD2	TGTGCCAGCAGCTTAGAGGGGGCTAGCGGGAGCTACGAGCAGTACTTC	CASSLEGASGSYEQYF
TRBV4-3	TRBJ2-1	NA	NA	TGCGCCAGCAGTCCAAGATCGCGAGCGACAAATGAGCAGTTCTTC	CASSPRSRATNEQFF
TRBV7-6	TRBJ2-1	NA	TRBD2	TGTGCCAGCAGCCTAATCGGGACTAGTTATGAGCAGTTCTTC	CASSLIGTSYEQFF
TRBV7-2	TRBJ2-3	NA	NA	TGTGCCAGCAGCTCCCGGCTTACCGATACGCAGTATTTT	CASSSRLTDTQYF
TRBV7-9	TRBJ2-7	NA	NA	TGTGCCAGCGCGGGTGGGGGTTCCTCCTACGAGCAGTACTTC	CASAGGGSSYEQYF
TRBV19	TRBJ1-6	medium-sized	NA	TGTGCCAGTAGTATGAGCCCAAGCAAAAATTCACCCCTCCACTTT	CASSMSPSKNSPLHF
TRBV30	TRBJ1-1	NA	NA	TGTGCCTGGGGGGAGGGCGGGAACACTGAAGCTTTCTTT	CAWGEGGNTEAFF
TRBV7-6	TRBJ2-5	few	NA	TGTGCCAGCAGCTTAGCTCCCCCGCAGGGTCGTGAGACCCAGTACTTC	CASSLAPPQGRETQYF
TRBV19	TRBJ1-1	NA	NA	TGTGCCAGTGGGTTCGGAAGGAGGGCGGTATCGTCCCAAACGAGCACTGAAGCTTTCTTT	CASGFGRRAVSSQTSTEAFF
TRBV5-1	TRBJ2-7	NA	NA	TGCGCCAGCAGCTCGGGGGGACAGGTATACGAGCAGTACTTC	CASSSGGQVYEQYF
TRBV5-4	TRBJ2-1	few	TRBD2	TGTGCCGGGACTCGGGAGGGCCTAAACAATGAGCAGTTCTTC	CAGTREGLNNEQFF
TRBV19	TRBJ1-2	NA	TRBD1	TGTGCCGCATCCACGGGACAGGCTTATGGCTACACCTTC	CAASTGQAYGYTF
TRBV6-5	TRBJ2-3	NA	NA	TGTGCCAGCAGTTACGGGGCCTCTAGCACAGATACGCAGTATTTT	CASSYGASSTDTQYF
TRBV19	TRBJ1-2	NA	TRBD1	TGTGCCAGTAGTGTGGGACAGGAGGTCCCCTGGTATGGCTACACCTTC	CASSVGQEVPWYGYTF
TRBV6-5	TRBJ2-7	NA	NA	TGTGCCAGCAGTTACTCGATCGGAGGCGGCGAGCAGTACTTC	CASSYSIGGGEQYF
TRBV5-1	TRBJ2-2	NA	NA	TGCGCCAGCAGCGGCGGGACAGCTCGTCCTAGCACCGGGGAGCTGTTTTTT	CASSGGTARPSTGELFF
TRBV13	TRBJ2-2	NA	NA	TGTGCCAGCAGCTGGCGAAGTAAAAATACTTGGGGGACCGGGGAGCTGTTTTTT	CASSWRSKNTWGTGELFF
TRBV27	TRBJ1-1	NA	TRBD1	TGTGCCAGCAGTGCCGACAGGGGGTCTGAAGCTTTCTTT	CASSADRGSEAFF
TRBV5-1	TRBJ2-7	NA	NA	TGCGCCAGCAGCCCCGGGACAGGGGTCCTAGCGGGAGAGTTGTACGAGCAGTACTTC	CASSPGTGVLAGELYEQYF
TRBV6-1	TRBJ2-3	few	NA	TGTGCCAGCAGTGAGACCCCAGAGTTCGGAGATACGCAGTATTTT	CASSETPEFGDTQYF
TRBV7-2	TRBJ2-1	NA	TRBD2	TGTGCCAGCAGCTTGCCGGGACTAGCGGCAAGCTCCTACAATGAGCAGTTCTTC	CASSLPGLAASSYNEQFF
TRBV10-3	TRBJ1-6	NA	NA	TGTGCCATCAGTGTTGAAGCCCTGAATTCACCCCTCCACTTT	CAISVEALNSPLHF
TRBV10-1	TRBJ2-4	NA	NA	TGCGCCAGCAGTGAGTCTAAAGGGGGAGGCGGTTTCATTCAGTACTTC	CASSESKGGGGFIQYF
TRBV6-5	TRBJ2-5	once	NA	TGTGCCAGCAGTTACCGGACACGACAAGAGACCCAGTACTTC	CASSYRTRQETQYF
TRBV7-9	TRBJ2-7	few	NA	TGTGCCAGCAGCTTAGCGGGGCGGGACTCCTACGAGCAGTACTTC	CASSLAGRDSYEQYF
TRBV10-3	TRBJ2-6	once	NA	TGTGCCATCAGGGAGGGCTCTGGGGCCAACGTCCTGACTTTC	CAIREGSGANVLTF
TRBV2	TRBJ1-3	NA	NA	TGTGCCAGCAGTCCCGACCCTGCCCCTGGAAACACCATATATTTT	CASSPDPAPGNTIYF
TRBV4-3	TRBJ2-3	NA	TRBD1	TGCGCCAGCAGCCAAGCAGGGGGATTCACAGATACGCAGTATTTT	CASSQAGGFTDTQYF
TRBV2	TRBJ1-2	NA	NA	TGTGCCAGCAGTGTAAGCAGGGGTGGCTACACCTTC	CASSVSRGGYTF
TRBV4-3	TRBJ1-3	NA	TRBD1	TGCGCCAGCAGCCAAGATTACGGGACAGGGGGAAACACCATATATTTT	CASSQDYGTGGNTIYF
TRBV7-8	TRBJ2-1	once	TRBD2	TGTGCCAGCAGCCCAATAGCGGGAGATGAGCAGTTCTTC	CASSPIAGDEQFF
TRBV4-1	TRBJ1-1	NA	NA	TGCGCCAGCAGCCAAGCAGGGATTAACACTGAAGCTTTCTTT	CASSQAGINTEAFF
TRBV15	TRBJ2-3	NA	NA	TGTGCCACTAGCGCTAGCACAGATACGCAGTATTTT	CATSASTDTQYF